This TCR beta chain appears in the sequencing data of a study of blood T cells in healthy people across ages. The CDR3 is 14 amino acids. The ends lost 8 bases at V and 8 bases at J; junction bases unmatched: 9. Germline V gene sequence: CDR1 MNHNY, CDR2 SVGAGI (reference sequence). This clonotype was seen a handful of times. For the second PCR, which ran for roughly 6 to 12 cycles, a sample-barcoded 5' primer and a J-beta primer mix were used. Sequencing recovered at least 3 million CDR3-containing paired-end reads from each sample. TCRdb analysed the 5' RACE reads with MiXCR anew, one entry per CDR3 protein. Here the sample spans over 1.5 million distinct CDR3 sequences, around half being singletons.

The genes are TRBV6-6 and TRBJ1-6, with TRBD1 identical over 7 bases. This clonotype originated in a woman between 35 and 50 years old in good health. The specimen was blood. The CDR3 nucleotides are TGTGCCAGCGGGGACAGTTTTATCGATTCACCCCTCCACTTT. This sequence encodes CASGDSFIDSPLHF.